The 19 T cell receptor beta chains in this list originate from one sample, sequenced in a study of cytomegalovirus exposure and HLA in healthy donors. The protocol was immunoSEQ multiplex PCR, while the TCRdb copy is restricted to in-frame clones and leaves out a portion. Among 95,000 to 150,000 clones listed, roughly 90% were seen once. The sample consisted of PBMCs. These TCRs come from a woman younger than 30 in good health and CMV-seronegative.

V and J are TRBV9 and TRBJ1-1; D is possibly TRBD1 (5 bases). Germline V gene sequence: CDR1 SGDLS, CDR2 YYNGEE. V was trimmed by 1 base and J by 3 bases, leaving 10 bases between them. CDR3 length: 14 amino acids. The CDR3 DNA reads as TGTGCCAGCAGCGTACGCAGGGAAGACACTGAAGCTTTCTTT. Amino acids: CASSVRREDTEAFF.

The V gene is TRBV19, the J gene TRBJ1-1; D is uncertain. V lost 3 bases to trimming and J lost 2 bases, with 13 bases between them. Per germline, CDR1 LNHDA and CDR2 SQIVND (reference sequence). The CDR3 contains 15 residues. CDR3 protein: CASSIAAWTNTEAFF. DNA for the CDR3: TGTGCCAGTAGTATCGCGGCATGGACTAACACTGAAGCTTTCTTT.

The chain is built from TRBV25-1 and TRBJ2-5, with TRBD2 matching over 15 bases. V was pared by 2 bases and J by 4 bases, with 5 bases of the junction left unmatched. Germline CDR1 and CDR2: MGHDK and SYGVNS. The CDR3 is 17 residues long. CDR3 sequence (DNA): TGTGCCAGCAGTGAAGTGAGGGGACTAGCGGGGGGAGAGACCCAGTACTTC. This codes for CASSEVRGLAGGETQYF.

This clone was detected only once. The chain uses TRBV29-1 and TRBJ1-2; 11 bases match TRBD1. V lost 8 bases, J lost 7 bases, and 9 bases stayed unmatched. This CDR3 contains 13 residues. CDR1 is SQVTM and CDR2 is ANQGSEA in the germline V gene. The CDR3 nucleotides are TGCAGCCTGAGTAGGACAGGGGGCGGTGGCTACACCTTC. Residues: CSLSRTGGGGYTF.

The V call is TRBV7-9, the J call TRBJ2-7; 7 bases are shared with TRBD2. This CDR3 has 14 amino acids. CDR1 and CDR2 (germline): SEHNR, FQNEAQ (reference sequence). The V and J ends lost 1 base and 4 bases, in that order; junction bases with no gene match: 4. The CDR3 spells CASSLERAGYEQYF. CDR3 coding DNA: TGTGCCAGCAGCTTAGAGCGAGCGGGATACGAGCAGTACTTC.

This clone has a single count. The V gene is TRBV5-1, the J gene TRBJ1-3, with a tentative D call TRBD1 (5 bases). CDR3 length equals 15 residues. V lost 7 bases and J 0 bases, leaving 14 bases between the germline ends. The V gene's germline CDR1 is SGHRS and CDR2 YFSETQ. Here the CDR3 reads CASGGGRSSGNTIYF. CDR3 bases: TGCGCCAGCGGGGGAGGGCGCAGCTCTGGAAACACCATATATTTT.

The chain joins TRBV25-1 to TRBJ2-1; TRBD2 might be the D (6 bases). Trimming pared 1 base from V and 4 bases from J, leaving 14 bases between. Germline loops: CDR1 MGHDK, CDR2 SYGVNS. This CDR3 contains 16 residues. CDR3 sequence reads: CASSEFGTQPYNEQFF. The DNA of the CDR3 is TGTGCCAGCAGTGAATTCGGGACTCAGCCATACAATGAGCAGTTCTTC.

This clone was observed a single time. The J gene is TRBJ2-3, the V gene TRBV6-1; 8 nucleotides align to TRBD2. Germline V gene lookup returns CDR1 MNHNS and CDR2 SASEGT. The CDR3 is 13 amino acids. V was clipped by 7 bases and J by 3 bases; unmatched bases: 3. The CDR3 bases are TGTGCCAGCACCCGACTAGCGACAGATACGCAGTATTTT. Amino acid sequence: CASTRLATDTQYF.

V and J are TRBV19 and TRBJ2-7, with 10 nucleotides matching TRBD2. This CDR3 spans 14 amino acids. With V trimmed by 5 bases and J by 5 bases, 6 bases remained unmatched. CDR1 is LNHDA and CDR2 is SQIVND in the germline V gene (reference sequence). CDR3 region: CASSSHSGGNEQYF. The CDR3 region has the DNA TGTGCCAGTAGTTCTCATAGCGGGGGGAACGAGCAGTACTTC.

V is TRBV18 and J is TRBJ2-7, with 10 bases aligning to TRBD1. The CDR3 extends over 16 amino acids. The germline V gene encodes CDR1 KGHSH and CDR2 LQKENI. The J segment lost 2 bases and the V segment lost 0 bases, leaving 4 bases of the junction unmatched. The DNA for the CDR3 is TGTGCCAGCTCACCACCATCAGGACAGGGGGCCTACGAGCAGTACTTC. As protein: CASSPPSGQGAYEQYF.

The chain is built from TRBV13 and TRBJ2-1, with D possibly TRBD1 on 6 matching bases. Germline V gene data show CDR1 as PRHDT and CDR2 as FYEKMQ (reference sequence). Trimming shortened V by 6 bases and J by 3 bases, and 12 bases separated the two germline ends. The CDR3 has 14 residues. The CDR3 nucleotides read TGTGCCAGCAGTCCCGACAGGAACTACAATGAGCAGTTCTTC. Residues: CASSPDRNYNEQFF. The full variable domain, in which reference TRBV13 and TRBJ2-1 provide the parts outside the CDR3, is AAGVIQSPRHLIKEKRETATLKCYPIPRHDTVYWYQQGPGQDPQFLISFYEKMQSDKGSIPDRFSAQQFSDYHSELNMSSLELGDSALYFCASSPDRNYNEQFFGPGTRLTVL.

The chain is built from TRBV19 and TRBJ2-5; D uncertain. Trimming removed 5 bases at V and 5 bases at J, with 12 bases between. Germline CDR1 reads LNHDA; CDR2 reads SQIVND (reference sequence). The CDR3 contains 13 residues. DNA of the CDR3: TGTGCCAGTAGTTGGGCAGCAAAGGAGACCCAGTACTTC. This translates into CASSWAAKETQYF.

A word on this clone: Within the sample, other DNA sequences also encode this same CDR3. This sequence joins TRBV28 and TRBJ2-7; TRBD1 matches at 10 bases. CDR3 length equals 15 residues. Germline V gene sequence: CDR1 MDHEN, CDR2 SYDVKM. The trim removed 1 base at V and 7 bases at J, leaving 7 bases unmatched. CDR3 in DNA: TGTGCCAGCAGTTTATCGGGACAGGGGTATCGGGAGCAGTACTTC. Its protein product is CASSLSGQGYREQYF.

The chain links TRBV30 to TRBJ2-7, with D perhaps matching TRBD1 (6 bases). The CDR3 totals 14 residues. Germline loops: CDR1 GTSNPN, CDR2 SVGIG (reference sequence). Trimming took 3 bases from V and 3 from J, leaving 15 bases between them. The CDR3 loop reads CAWRRGHVVYEQYF. CDR3 bases: TGTGCCTGGAGAAGGGGACATGTTGTCTACGAGCAGTACTTC.

V and J are TRBV2 and TRBJ2-3; 8 nucleotides agree with TRBD2. Germline values: CDR1 SNHLY, CDR2 FYNNEI. The CDR3 spans 14 residues. J was trimmed by 2 bases and V by 5 bases; bases with no gene match: 3. The CDR3 DNA reads TGTGCCAGCAGTCCAGGACTAGCCACAGATACGCAGTATTTT. It codes for CASSPGLATDTQYF.

The rearrangement joins TRBV4-1 to TRBJ1-5, with 8 bases lining up with TRBD1. V was clipped by 0 bases and J by 7 bases; unmatched bases: 8. This CDR3 is built from 16 residues. Germline V lookup: CDR1 MGHRA, CDR2 YSYEKL. The CDR3 sequence: CASSQDLKDRDQPQHF. In DNA, the CDR3 is TGCGCCAGCAGCCAAGATCTGAAGGACAGGGACCAGCCCCAGCATTTT.

The rearrangement joins TRBV6-4 to TRBJ2-3, with D perhaps matching TRBD1 (6 bases). V lost 2 bases and J lost 6, with 12 bases in between. The length of the CDR3 is 14 residues. Germline V gene lookup returns CDR1 MRHNA and CDR2 SNTAGT. The CDR3 DNA reads TGTGCCAGCAGTGACCCATCGAGGGGGGATACGCAGTATTTT. Encoded protein: CASSDPSRGDTQYF.

V and J are TRBV5-1 and TRBJ2-3; TRBD1 matches 7 bases. Germline CDR1 reads SGHRS; CDR2 reads YFSETQ. V lost 3 bases, J lost 4 bases, and 8 bases stayed unmatched. The CDR3 contains 15 residues. The DNA of the CDR3 is TGCGCCAGCAGCTCAAGACAGGGTATCCCAGATACGCAGTATTTT. It specifies CASSSRQGIPDTQYF.

The chain has TRBV6-1 and TRBJ1-1; no clear D gene. CDR1 is MNHNS, CDR2 SASEGT, per germline. Trimming took 1 base from V and 6 from J, leaving 9 bases between them. The CDR3 is made up of 13 amino acids. CDR3 bases: TGTGCCAGCAGTGAAGTAATGGACTCTGAAGCTTTCTTT. Translated: CASSEVMDSEAFF.